A single sample gave rise to the 2 T cell receptor beta chains below, sequenced in a study of cytomegalovirus exposure and HLA in healthy donors. PCR amplification relied on 60 Vbeta primers (plus 13 Jbeta primers). Clones were sequenced by immunoSEQ multiplex PCR, and TCRdb holds only the in-frame ones, with some missing. Among over 100,000 clones listed, about 81% were seen once. Sequenced material: PBMCs. These receptors all come from a woman between 45 and 60 years old in good health and CMV-seropositive.

This chain links TRBV5-4 with TRBJ2-7; 8 bases are a match to TRBD2. The CDR3 has 15 residues. V gave up 7 bases and J gave up 3 bases; unmatched junction bases: 12. Germline V gene lookup returns CDR1 SGHNT and CDR2 YYREEE (reference sequence). CDR3 region: CASGTWTSPDYEQYF. DNA of the CDR3: TGTGCCAGCGGAACCTGGACTAGCCCCGACTACGAGCAGTACTTC.

The J gene is TRBJ1-4, the V gene TRBV7-5; the listed D gene, TRBD1, was not tested against the DNA. TRBV7-5 is a listed pseudogene. The CDR3 has 14 amino acids. CDR3 coding DNA: TGTGCCAGAAGCTACCGGGACAGAAGGGAAAAACTGTTTTTT. Its protein is CARSYRDRREKLFF.